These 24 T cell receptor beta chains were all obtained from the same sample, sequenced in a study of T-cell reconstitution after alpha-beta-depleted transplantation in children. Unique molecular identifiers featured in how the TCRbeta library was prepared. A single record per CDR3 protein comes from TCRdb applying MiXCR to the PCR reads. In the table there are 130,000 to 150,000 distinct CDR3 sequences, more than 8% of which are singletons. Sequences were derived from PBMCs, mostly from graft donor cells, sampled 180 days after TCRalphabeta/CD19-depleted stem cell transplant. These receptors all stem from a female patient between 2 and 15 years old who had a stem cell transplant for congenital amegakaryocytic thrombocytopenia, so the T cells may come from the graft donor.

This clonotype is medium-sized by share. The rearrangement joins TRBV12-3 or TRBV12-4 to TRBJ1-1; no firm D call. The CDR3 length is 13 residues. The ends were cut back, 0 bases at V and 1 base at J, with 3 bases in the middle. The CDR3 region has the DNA TGTGCCAGCAGTTTAGCTGCGAACACTGAAGCTTTCTTT. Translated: CASSLAANTEAFF.

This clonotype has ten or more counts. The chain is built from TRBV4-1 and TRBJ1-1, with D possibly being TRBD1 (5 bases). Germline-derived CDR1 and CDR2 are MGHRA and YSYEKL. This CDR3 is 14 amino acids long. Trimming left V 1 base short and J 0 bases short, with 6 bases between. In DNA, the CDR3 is TGCGCCAGCAGCCAAGGGGGGATGAACACTGAAGCTTTCTTT. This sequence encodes CASSQGGMNTEAFF.

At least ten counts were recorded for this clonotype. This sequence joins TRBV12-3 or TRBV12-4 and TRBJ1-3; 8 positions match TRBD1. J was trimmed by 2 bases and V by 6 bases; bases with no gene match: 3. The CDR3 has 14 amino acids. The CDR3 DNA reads TGTGCCAGCAGGGAGACAGGGGCTGGAAACACCATATATTTT. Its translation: CASRETGAGNTIYF.

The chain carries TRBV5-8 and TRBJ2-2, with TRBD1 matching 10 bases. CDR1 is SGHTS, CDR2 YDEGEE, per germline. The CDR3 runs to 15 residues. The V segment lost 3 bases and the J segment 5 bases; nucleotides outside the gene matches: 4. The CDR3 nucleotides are TGTGCCAGCAGCTGGGGACAGGGGTCAACCGGGGAGCTGTTTTTT. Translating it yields CASSWGQGSTGELFF.

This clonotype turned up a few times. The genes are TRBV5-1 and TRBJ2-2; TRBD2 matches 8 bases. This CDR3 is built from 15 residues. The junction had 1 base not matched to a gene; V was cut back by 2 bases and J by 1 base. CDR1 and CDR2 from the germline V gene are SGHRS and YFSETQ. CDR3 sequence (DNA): TGCGCCAGCAGCTTTCTAGCGGGGAACACCGGGGAGCTGTTTTTT. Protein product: CASSFLAGNTGELFF. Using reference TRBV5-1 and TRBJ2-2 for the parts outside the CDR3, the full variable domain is KAGVTQTPRYLIKTRGQQVTLSCSPISGHRSVSWYQQTPGQGLQFLFEYFSETQRNKGNFPGRFSGRQFSNSRSEMNVSTLELGDSALYLCASSFLAGNTGELFFGEGSRLTVL.

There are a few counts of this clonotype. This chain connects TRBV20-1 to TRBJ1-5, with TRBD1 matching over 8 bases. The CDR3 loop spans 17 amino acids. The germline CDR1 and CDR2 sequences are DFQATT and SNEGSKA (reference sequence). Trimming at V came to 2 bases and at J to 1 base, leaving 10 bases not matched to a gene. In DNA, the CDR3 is TGCAGTGCTAGACTAGGACAGGGTCCAGTGAGCAATCAGCCCCAGCATTTT. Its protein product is CSARLGQGPVSNQPQHF.

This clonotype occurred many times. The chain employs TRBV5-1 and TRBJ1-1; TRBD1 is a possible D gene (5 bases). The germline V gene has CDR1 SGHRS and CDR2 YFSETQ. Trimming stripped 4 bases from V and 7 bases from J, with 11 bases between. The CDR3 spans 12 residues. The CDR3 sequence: CASSQGDGEAFF. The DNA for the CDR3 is TGCGCCAGCAGCCAAGGGGACGGTGAAGCTTTCTTT.

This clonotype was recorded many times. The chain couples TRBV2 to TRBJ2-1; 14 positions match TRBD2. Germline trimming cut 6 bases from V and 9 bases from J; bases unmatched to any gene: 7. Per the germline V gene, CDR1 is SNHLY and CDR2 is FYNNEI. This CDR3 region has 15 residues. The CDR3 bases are TGTGCCAGCAGCACGACTAGCGGGAGGGGAGGTGAGCAGTTCTTC. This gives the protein CASSTTSGRGGEQFF.

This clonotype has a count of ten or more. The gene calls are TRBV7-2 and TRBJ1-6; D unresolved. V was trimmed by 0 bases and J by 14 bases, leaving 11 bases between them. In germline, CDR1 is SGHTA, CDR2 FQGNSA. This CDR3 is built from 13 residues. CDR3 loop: CASSLARSNTLHF. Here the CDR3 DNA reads TGTGCCAGCAGCTTAGCGCGGTCTAATACCCTCCACTTT.

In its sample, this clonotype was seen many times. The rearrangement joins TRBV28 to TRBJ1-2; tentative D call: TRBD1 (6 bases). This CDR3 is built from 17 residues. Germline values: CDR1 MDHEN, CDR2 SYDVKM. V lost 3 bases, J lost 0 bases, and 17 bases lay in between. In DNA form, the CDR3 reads TGTGCCAGCAGTTTTACTCCATCGGGGGCAGCTAACTATGGCTACACCTTC. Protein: CASSFTPSGAANYGYTF.

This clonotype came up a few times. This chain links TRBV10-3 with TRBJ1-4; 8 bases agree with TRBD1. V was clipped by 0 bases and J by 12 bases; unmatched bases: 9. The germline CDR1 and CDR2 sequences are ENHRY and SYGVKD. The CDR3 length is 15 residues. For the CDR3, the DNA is TGTGCCATCAGTGAGTCAAGGACAGGGAGGGACGAACTGTTTTTT. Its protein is CAISESRTGRDELFF.

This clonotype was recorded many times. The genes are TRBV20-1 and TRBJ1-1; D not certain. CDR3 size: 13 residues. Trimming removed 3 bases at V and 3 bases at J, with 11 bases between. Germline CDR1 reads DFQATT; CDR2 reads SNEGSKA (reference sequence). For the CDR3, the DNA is TGCAGTGCTAGTCTGGGAATGGACACTGAAGCTTTCTTT. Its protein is CSASLGMDTEAFF.

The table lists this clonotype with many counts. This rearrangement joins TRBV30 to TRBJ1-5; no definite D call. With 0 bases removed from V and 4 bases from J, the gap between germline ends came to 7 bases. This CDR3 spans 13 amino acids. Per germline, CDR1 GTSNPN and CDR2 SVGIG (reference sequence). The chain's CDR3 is CAWSVMGNQPQHF. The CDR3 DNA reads TGTGCCTGGAGTGTAATGGGGAATCAGCCCCAGCATTTT.

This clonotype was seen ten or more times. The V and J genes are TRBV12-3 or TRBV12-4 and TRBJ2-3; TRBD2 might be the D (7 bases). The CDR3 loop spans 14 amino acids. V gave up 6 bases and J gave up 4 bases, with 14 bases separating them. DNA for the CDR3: TGTGCCAGCAGCTTTAGGGGGGGGTCAGATACGCAGTATTTT. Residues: CASSFRGGSDTQYF.

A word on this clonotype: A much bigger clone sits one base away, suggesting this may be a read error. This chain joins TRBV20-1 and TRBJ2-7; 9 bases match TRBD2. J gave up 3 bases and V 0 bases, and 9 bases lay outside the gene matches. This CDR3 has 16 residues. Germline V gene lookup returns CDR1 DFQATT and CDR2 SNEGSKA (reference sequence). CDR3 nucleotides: TGCAGTGCTAGAGATCCTCGGACTAGCGTGAGCTACGAGCAGTACTTC. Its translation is CSARDPRTSVSYEQYF.

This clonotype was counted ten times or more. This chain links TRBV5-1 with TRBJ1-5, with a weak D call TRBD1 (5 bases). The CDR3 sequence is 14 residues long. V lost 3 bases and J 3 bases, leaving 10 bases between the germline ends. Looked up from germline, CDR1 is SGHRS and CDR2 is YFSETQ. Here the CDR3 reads CASSSGQLNQPQHF. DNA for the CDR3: TGCGCCAGCAGCTCTGGACAACTCAATCAGCCCCAGCATTTT.

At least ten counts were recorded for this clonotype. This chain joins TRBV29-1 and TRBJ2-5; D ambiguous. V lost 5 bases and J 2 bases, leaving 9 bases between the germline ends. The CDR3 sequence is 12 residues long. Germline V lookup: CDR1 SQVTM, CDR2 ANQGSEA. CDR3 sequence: CSVFGVQETQYF. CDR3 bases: TGCAGCGTTTTCGGAGTGCAAGAGACCCAGTACTTC.

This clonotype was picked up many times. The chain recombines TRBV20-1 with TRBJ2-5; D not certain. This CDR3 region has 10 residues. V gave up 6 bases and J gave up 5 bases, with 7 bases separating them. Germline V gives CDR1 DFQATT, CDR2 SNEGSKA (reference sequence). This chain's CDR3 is CSASLETQYF. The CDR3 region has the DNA TGCAGTGCGAGCTTGGAGACCCAGTACTTC.

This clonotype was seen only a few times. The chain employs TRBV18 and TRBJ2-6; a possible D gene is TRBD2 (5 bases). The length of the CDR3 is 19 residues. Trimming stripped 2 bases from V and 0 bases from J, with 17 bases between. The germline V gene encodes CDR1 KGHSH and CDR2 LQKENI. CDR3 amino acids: CASSPSGTGGDSGANVLTF. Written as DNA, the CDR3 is TGTGCCAGCTCACCATCCGGCACCGGAGGTGACTCTGGGGCCAACGTCCTGACTTTC.

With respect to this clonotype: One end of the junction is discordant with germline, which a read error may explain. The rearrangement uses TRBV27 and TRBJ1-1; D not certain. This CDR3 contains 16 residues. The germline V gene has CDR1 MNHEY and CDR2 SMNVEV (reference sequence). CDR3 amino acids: CVSSPGRAEELVGAFF. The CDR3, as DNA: TGTGTCAGCAGCCCAGGTAGGGCCGAAGAGCTGGTGGGAGCTTTCTTT.

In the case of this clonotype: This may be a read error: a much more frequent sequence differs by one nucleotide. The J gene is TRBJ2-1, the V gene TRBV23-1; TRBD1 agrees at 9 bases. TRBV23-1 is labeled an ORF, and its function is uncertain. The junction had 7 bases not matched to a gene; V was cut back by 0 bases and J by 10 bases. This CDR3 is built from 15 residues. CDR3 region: CASSQSIGQGNEQFF. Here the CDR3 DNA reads TGCGCCAGCAGTCAATCGATAGGACAGGGGAACGAGCAGTTCTTC.

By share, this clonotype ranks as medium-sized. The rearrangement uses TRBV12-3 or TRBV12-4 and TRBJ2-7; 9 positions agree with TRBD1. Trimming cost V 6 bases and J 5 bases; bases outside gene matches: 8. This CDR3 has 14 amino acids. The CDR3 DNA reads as TGTGCCAGCAGCCAGGGACAGGGCTACGACGAGCAGTACTTC. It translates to CASSQGQGYDEQYF.

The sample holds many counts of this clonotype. This CDR3 reads CASRTGLVNLETQYF. CDR3 coding DNA: TGTGCCAGCAGAACCGGACTAGTTAATTTGGAGACCCAGTACTTC. The chain uses TRBV12-3 or TRBV12-4 and TRBJ2-5; 7 bases align to TRBD2. The V and J ends lost 6 bases and 5 bases, in that order; junction bases with no gene match: 12. The CDR3 is made up of 15 amino acids.

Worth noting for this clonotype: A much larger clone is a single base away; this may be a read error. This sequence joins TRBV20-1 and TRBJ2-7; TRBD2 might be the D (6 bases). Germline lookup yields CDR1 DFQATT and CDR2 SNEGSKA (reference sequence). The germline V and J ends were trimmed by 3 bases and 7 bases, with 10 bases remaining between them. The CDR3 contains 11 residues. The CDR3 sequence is CSASGGREQYF. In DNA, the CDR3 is TGCAGTGCTAGCGGGGGTAGGGAGCAGTACTTC.